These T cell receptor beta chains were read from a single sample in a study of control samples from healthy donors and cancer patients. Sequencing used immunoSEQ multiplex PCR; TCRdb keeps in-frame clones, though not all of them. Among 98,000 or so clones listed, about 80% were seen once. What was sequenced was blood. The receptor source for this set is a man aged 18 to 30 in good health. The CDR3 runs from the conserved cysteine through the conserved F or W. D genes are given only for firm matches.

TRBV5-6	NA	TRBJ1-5	CASSLSGRTRGYNQPQHF	TGTGCCAGCAGCTTGTCGGGACGCACAAGGGGGTACAATCAGCCCCAGCATTTT
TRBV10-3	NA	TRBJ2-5	CAISDGTRETQYF	TGTGCCATCAGCGACGGGACGAGAGAGACCCAGTACTTC
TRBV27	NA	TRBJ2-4	CASSIPPRTDKNIQYF	TGTGCCAGCAGTATCCCCCCAAGGACAGACAAAAACATTCAGTACTTC
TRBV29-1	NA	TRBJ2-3	CSVEDPRGGPWPVDTQYF	TGCAGCGTTGAAGATCCGAGGGGGGGGCCTTGGCCAGTAGATACGCAGTATTTT
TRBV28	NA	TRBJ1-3	CASRTYRDENTIYF	TGTGCCAGCAGGACGTACAGGGATGAGAACACCATATATTTT
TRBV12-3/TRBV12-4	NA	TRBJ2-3	CASSFKGTDTQYF	TGTGCCAGCAGTTTCAAGGGCACAGATACGCAGTATTTT
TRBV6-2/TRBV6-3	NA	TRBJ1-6	CASSYPEGSYNSPLHF	TGTGCCAGCAGTTACCCTGAGGGCTCCTATAATTCACCCCTCCACTTT
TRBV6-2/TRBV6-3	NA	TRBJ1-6	CASSRQNSPLHF	TGTGCCAGCAGTCGACAGAATTCACCCCTCCACTTT
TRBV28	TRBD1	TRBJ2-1	CASSSYSTGKNEQFF	TGTGCCAGCAGTTCCTATTCGACAGGGAAGAATGAGCAGTTCTTC
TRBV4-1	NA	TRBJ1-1	CASSPGTVILNTEAFF	TGCGCCAGCAGCCCCGGGACCGTTATATTGAACACTGAAGCTTTCTTT
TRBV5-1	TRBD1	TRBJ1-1	CASSTGTGGFRNTEAFF	TGCGCCAGCAGCACCGGGACAGGGGGGTTTCGGAACACTGAAGCTTTCTTT